This entry lists 3 T cell receptor beta chains sequenced from one sample in a study of naive and memory T cell subsets. The beta constant-region primer was an equimolar mix of two oligonucleotides covering TRBC1 and TRBC2. TCRdb reprocessed the UMI-ligation and nested PCR reads with MiXCR, giving one entry per CDR3 protein. The sample records 140,000 to 150,000 distinct CDR3 sequences, over 15% being singletons. The sequenced sample consisted of naive CD4+ T cells from blood. Receptor source: a human donor in good health.

The rearrangement uses TRBV9 and TRBJ2-3; no clear D gene. Trimming cost V 4 bases and J 0 bases, with 9 bases left between them. CDR1 and CDR2 (germline): SGDLS, YYNGEE. The CDR3 has 14 residues. The DNA of the CDR3 is TGTGCCAGCAGCCCCCGGCCGAGCACAGATACGCAGTATTTT. The encoded protein is CASSPRPSTDTQYF.

This chain uses TRBV6-6 with TRBJ2-2; D remains ambiguous. Germline CDR1 and CDR2: MNHNY and SVGAGI (reference sequence). The CDR3 loop spans 13 amino acids. V shed 6 bases and J shed 0 bases, with 5 bases lying between them. The CDR3 spells CASRSANTGELFF. In DNA, the CDR3 is TGTGCCAGCAGGTCAGCGAACACCGGGGAGCTGTTTTTT.

This clonotype was picked up a small number of times. Here the CDR3 DNA reads TGCAGTATACTAGAGACAGGGAGGGGTGAAGCTTTCTTT. Protein: CSILETGRGEAFF. The chain couples TRBV20-1 to TRBJ1-1; 7 bases fit TRBD1. The V gene's germline CDR1 is DFQATT and CDR2 SNEGSKA (reference sequence). With V trimmed by 8 bases and J by 7 bases, 13 bases remained unmatched. The CDR3 has 13 residues.